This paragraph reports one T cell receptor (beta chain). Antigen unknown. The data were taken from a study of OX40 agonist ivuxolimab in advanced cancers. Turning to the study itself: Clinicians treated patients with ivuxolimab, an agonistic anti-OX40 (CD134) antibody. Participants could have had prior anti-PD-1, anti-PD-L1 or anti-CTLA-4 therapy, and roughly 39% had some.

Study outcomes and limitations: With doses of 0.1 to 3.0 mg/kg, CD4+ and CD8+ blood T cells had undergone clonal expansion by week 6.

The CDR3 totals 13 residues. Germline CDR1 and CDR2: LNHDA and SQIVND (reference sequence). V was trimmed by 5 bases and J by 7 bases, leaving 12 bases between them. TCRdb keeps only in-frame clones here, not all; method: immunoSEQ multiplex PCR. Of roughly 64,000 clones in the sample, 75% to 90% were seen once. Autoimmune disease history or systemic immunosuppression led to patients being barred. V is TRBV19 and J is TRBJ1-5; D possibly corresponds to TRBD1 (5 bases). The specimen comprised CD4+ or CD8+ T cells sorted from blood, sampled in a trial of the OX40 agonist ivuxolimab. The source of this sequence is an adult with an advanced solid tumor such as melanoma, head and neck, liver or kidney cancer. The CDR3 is CASSPGGGQPQHF. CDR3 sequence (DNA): TGTGCCAGTAGTCCCGGTGGGGGGCAGCCCCAGCATTTT.